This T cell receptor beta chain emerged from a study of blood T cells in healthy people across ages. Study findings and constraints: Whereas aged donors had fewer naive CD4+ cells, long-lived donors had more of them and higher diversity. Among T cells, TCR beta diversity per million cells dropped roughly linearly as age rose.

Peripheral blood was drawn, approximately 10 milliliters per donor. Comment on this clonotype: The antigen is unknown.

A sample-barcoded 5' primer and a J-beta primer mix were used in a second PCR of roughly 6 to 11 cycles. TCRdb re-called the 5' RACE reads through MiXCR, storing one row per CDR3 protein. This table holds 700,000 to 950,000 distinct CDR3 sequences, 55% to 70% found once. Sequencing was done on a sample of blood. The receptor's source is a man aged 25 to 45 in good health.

The CDR3 DNA reads as TGCAGTGCTAGAGCGGAAATGGACGAGCAGTACTTC. It specifies CSARAEMDEQYF. The rearrangement links TRBV20-1 to TRBJ2-5; no firm D call. The DNA matches TRBJ2-7 better at its end, which makes the J call doubtful. Looked up from germline, CDR1 is DFQATT and CDR2 is SNEGSKA (reference sequence). This CDR3 has 12 residues.